This passage covers 19 T cell receptor beta chains from one sample sequenced in a study of T cell responses to AZD1222 COVID-19 vaccine. The assay was immunoSEQ multiplex PCR, and TCRdb's table has in-frame clones only and misses some. The sample holds 110,000 to 150,000 clones, roughly 88% seen once. The source was peripheral blood, collected on day 0 of AZD1222 vaccination. Receptors originate from an adult in good health.

This chain links TRBV5-1 with TRBJ1-6; D is uncertain. In germline, CDR1 is SGHRS, CDR2 YFSETQ. With 1 base removed from V and 7 bases from J, the gap between germline ends came to 15 bases. The CDR3 totals 16 residues. The CDR3 here is CASSLTEIGVNSPLHF. CDR3 nucleotide sequence: TGCGCCAGCAGCTTGACCGAAATCGGAGTAAATTCACCCCTCCACTTT.

The rearrangement uses TRBV6-5 and TRBJ2-7, with 10 bases matching TRBD2. Germline trimming cut 7 bases from V and 2 bases from J; bases unmatched to any gene: 8. This CDR3 is built from 15 residues. Germline V lookup: CDR1 MNHEY, CDR2 SVGAGI. In DNA, the CDR3 is TGTGCCAGCAAAACCTCCGGGACTAGCGCCTACGAGCAGTACTTC. This gives the protein CASKTSGTSAYEQYF.

V usage is TRBV4-2 and J usage is TRBJ2-1, with TRBD2 matching over 14 bases. The V and J ends lost 5 bases and 0 bases, in that order; junction bases with no gene match: 3. The germline CDR1 and CDR2 sequences are LGHNA and YNFKEQ. The CDR3 spans 17 residues. CDR3 nucleotide sequence: TGTGCCAGCAGCAGACTAGCGGGAGGGAGCTCCTACAATGAGCAGTTCTTC. Its translation is CASSRLAGGSSYNEQFF.

V gene TRBV28 combines with J gene TRBJ1-3; D possibly corresponds to TRBD1 (5 bases). The V gene lost 2 bases and the J gene lost 2 bases, with 13 bases spanning the gap. This CDR3 has 16 residues. Germline values: CDR1 MDHEN, CDR2 SYDVKM. The CDR3 loop reads CASSLIMGGAGNTIYF. The CDR3 coding sequence is TGTGCCAGCAGTTTAATCATGGGGGGAGCTGGAAACACCATATATTTT.

This clone has just one count. The CDR3 is CASSQSRNLGYGYTF. The CDR3 DNA reads as TGCGCCAGCAGCCAAAGCAGGAATTTAGGATATGGCTACACCTTC. The genes are TRBV4-3 and TRBJ1-2; D is undetermined. The CDR3 runs 15 residues. Germline CDR1 and CDR2: LGHNA and YSLEER. Between the trimmed V and J ends, which lost 2 bases and 5 bases, there was a span of 15 bases.

The chain couples TRBV18 to TRBJ2-1; the D gene could be TRBD1 or TRBD2 (5 bases each). The CDR3 loop spans 15 amino acids. V shed 10 bases and J shed 5 bases, with 21 bases lying between them. CDR1 is KGHSH and CDR2 is LQKENI in the germline V gene. This chain's CDR3 is CATSAGLLGDNEQFF. CDR3 nucleotide sequence: TGTGCCACCTCTGCCGGACTTTTAGGGGACAATGAGCAGTTCTTC.

The chain has TRBV6-5 and TRBJ1-5; 8 bases are shared with TRBD1. Trimming removed 11 bases from V and 2 bases from J; junction bases left unmatched: 11. This CDR3 spans 15 amino acids. Looked up from germline, CDR1 is MNHEY and CDR2 is SVGAGI. CDR3 sequence (DNA): TGTGCCGCCAAGGACAGGGATCGACGCAATCAGCCCCAGCATTTT. Residues: CAAKDRDRRNQPQHF.

The J gene is TRBJ2-7, the V gene TRBV5-1, with 8 bases that match TRBD1. The trim removed 4 bases at V and 6 bases at J, leaving 9 bases unmatched. CDR1 and CDR2 from the germline V gene are SGHRS and YFSETQ. There are 14 residues in the CDR3. The chain's CDR3 is CASSTQGARVEQYF. The DNA of the CDR3 is TGCGCCAGCAGCACCCAGGGGGCCCGGGTCGAGCAGTACTTC.

The V call is TRBV29-1, the J call TRBJ1-1; no clear D. Germline CDR1 is SQVTM and CDR2 is ANQGSEA. V lost 0 bases to trimming and J lost 4 bases, with 12 bases between them. The CDR3 sequence is 14 residues long. The CDR3 region is CSVEDWEASTEAFF. The CDR3, as DNA: TGCAGCGTTGAAGATTGGGAGGCATCCACTGAAGCTTTCTTT.

This chain connects TRBV27 to TRBJ2-7, with 8 bases that match TRBD1. Per the germline V gene, CDR1 is MNHEY and CDR2 is SMNVEV (reference sequence). The CDR3 is made up of 15 amino acids. The trim removed 2 bases at V and 5 bases at J, leaving 8 bases unmatched. Here the CDR3 reads CASSLNPGGNDEQYF. The DNA for the CDR3 is TGTGCCAGCAGTTTAAATCCAGGGGGCAACGACGAGCAGTACTTC.

This clone was found once. V gene TRBV6-2 or TRBV6-3 combines with J gene TRBJ1-1; D may be TRBD1 (6 bases). V shed 2 bases and J shed 2 bases, with 9 bases lying between them. Germline assignment: CDR1 MNHEY and CDR2 SVGEGT. CDR3 length: 14 amino acids. The CDR3 bases are TGTGCCAGCAGTTACGGGGGGCCCAACACTGAAGCTTTCTTT. Protein sequence: CASSYGGPNTEAFF.

The J gene is TRBJ2-2, the V gene TRBV4-2; perhaps TRBD1 as D (5 bases). Germline CDR1 and CDR2: LGHNA and YNFKEQ. CDR3 length: 18 amino acids. The ends were cut back, 5 bases at V and 0 bases at J, with 19 bases in the middle. The CDR3 sequence: CASSERPTDESNTGELFF. CDR3 bases: TGTGCCAGCAGCGAAAGACCGACAGACGAATCGAACACCGGGGAGCTGTTTTTT.

This clone was recorded a few times. The chain uses TRBV6-1 and TRBJ2-6; no clear D gene. The V and J ends lost 0 bases and 0 bases respectively, with 3 bases between them. This CDR3 comprises 15 residues. The germline V gene encodes CDR1 MNHNS and CDR2 SASEGT. Here the CDR3 reads CASSEAASGANVLTF. For the CDR3, the DNA is TGTGCCAGCAGTGAAGCGGCCTCTGGGGCCAACGTCCTGACTTTC.

CDR3 sequence (DNA): TGTGCCAGCAGCCAAGCGGGCACAGGCAGGGAGACCCAGTACTTC. It yields the protein CASSQAGTGRETQYF. This chain joins TRBV3-1 (or the pseudogene TRBV3-2) and TRBJ2-5; possibly TRBD1 for D (5 bases). Germline V CDR1 and CDR2: LGHDT, YNNKEL (reference sequence). V was cut by 1 base and J by 5 bases, with 14 bases left in between. The CDR3 runs 15 residues.

CDR3 DNA sequence: TGTGCCTGGAGTCTGCGACAGCTCTATGGCTACACCTTC. It codes for CAWSLRQLYGYTF. This rearrangement joins TRBV30 to TRBJ1-2; D may be TRBD1 (5 bases). This CDR3 comprises 13 residues. V was shortened by 2 bases and J by 4 bases, with 11 bases between the two germline ends. Germline V CDR1 and CDR2: GTSNPN, SVGIG (reference sequence).

The chain carries TRBV19 and TRBJ2-1; D may be TRBD2 (6 bases). The CDR3 runs to 13 residues. Germline CDR1 LNHDA, CDR2 SQIVND (reference sequence). Trimming removed 7 bases from V and 2 bases from J, with 9 bases in between. The CDR3 region has the DNA TGTGCCAGTACTAGCGTCACCTACAATGAGCAGTTCTTC. This sequence encodes CASTSVTYNEQFF.

The chain recombines TRBV30 with TRBJ2-2; possible D gene TRBD2, 6 bases. The CDR3 has 14 residues. The V end was cut by 2 bases, the J end by 7 bases, with 14 bases between. The germline V gene has CDR1 GTSNPN and CDR2 SVGIG (reference sequence). As DNA, the CDR3 is TGTGCCTGGAGTAGGGGCGGAGGGCACGGGGAGCTGTTTTTT. Its protein product is CAWSRGGGHGELFF.

The V call is TRBV14, the J call TRBJ1-3; unclear D gene. V lost 0 bases, J lost 0 bases, and 12 bases lay in between. Germline loops: CDR1 SGHDN, CDR2 FVKESK. This CDR3 contains 17 residues. The CDR3 loop is CASSQDLWAVSGNTIYF. CDR3 coding DNA: TGTGCCAGCAGCCAAGATCTATGGGCAGTCTCTGGAAACACCATATATTTT. The whole variable domain, filled in from reference TRBV14 and TRBJ1-3, reads EAGVTQFPSHSVIEKGQTVTLRCDPISGHDNLYWYRRVMGKEIKFLLHFVKESKQDESGMPNNRFLAERTGGTYSTLKVQPAELEDSGVYFCASSQDLWAVSGNTIYFGEGSWLTVV.

J is TRBJ1-1 and V is TRBV25-1, with a tentative D call TRBD1 (5 bases). The V end was cut by 7 bases, the J end by 1 base, with 13 bases between. CDR1 and CDR2 from the germline V gene are MGHDK and SYGVNS. The length of the CDR3 is 14 residues. The CDR3 loop is CASMGAGQNTEAFF. As DNA, the CDR3 is TGTGCCAGCATGGGCGCAGGGCAGAACACTGAAGCTTTCTTT.